These 2 T cell receptor beta chains were sequenced from one sample in a study of shared clonotypes between healthy human individuals. Method: immunoSEQ multiplex PCR; TCRdb's copy keeps in-frame clones and lacks some. This table has roughly 1 million clones, 65% to 80% appearing once. Sequencing input: memory CD4+ T cells sorted from blood. Subset defined: CD45RA-negative fraction. These receptors originate from a man between 18 and 29 years old in good health.

This clone was counted between two and nine times. The genes are TRBV18 and TRBJ1-1; TRBD1 might be the D (5 bases). Between the trimmed V and J ends, which lost 3 bases and 3 bases, there was a span of 17 bases. The germline gives CDR1 KGHSH, CDR2 LQKENI. This CDR3 comprises 16 residues. In DNA form, the CDR3 reads TGTGCCAGCTCACCGCAAGGGCGGTGGGGGGACACTGAAGCTTTCTTT. It translates to CASSPQGRWGDTEAFF.

The chain employs TRBV19 and TRBJ2-7; 9 bases align to TRBD2. Germline lookup yields CDR1 LNHDA and CDR2 SQIVND (reference sequence). This CDR3 is 15 amino acids long. V was pared by 3 bases and J by 3 bases, with 6 bases of the junction left unmatched. The CDR3 bases are TGTGCCAGTAGTATCAGCGGGGGGACGCGCTACGAGCAGTACTTC. Its protein product is CASSISGGTRYEQYF.